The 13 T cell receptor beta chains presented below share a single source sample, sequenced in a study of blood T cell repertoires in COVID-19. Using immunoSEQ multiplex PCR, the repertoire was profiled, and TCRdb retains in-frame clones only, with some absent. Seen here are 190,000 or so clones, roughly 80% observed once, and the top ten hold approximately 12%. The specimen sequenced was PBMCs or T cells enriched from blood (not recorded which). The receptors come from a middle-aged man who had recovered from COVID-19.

The CDR3 DNA is TGTGCCAGCAGCTTGAGACGGGGGGTAGCGGGAGGGAACACCGGGGAGCTGTTTTTT. Protein product: CASSLRRGVAGGNTGELFF. The V gene is TRBV7-2, the J gene TRBJ2-2, with 10 positions matching TRBD2. CDR3 size: 19 residues. Germline CDR1 is SGHTA and CDR2 is FQGNSA. Trimming at V came to 3 bases and at J to 1 base, leaving 11 bases not matched to a gene.

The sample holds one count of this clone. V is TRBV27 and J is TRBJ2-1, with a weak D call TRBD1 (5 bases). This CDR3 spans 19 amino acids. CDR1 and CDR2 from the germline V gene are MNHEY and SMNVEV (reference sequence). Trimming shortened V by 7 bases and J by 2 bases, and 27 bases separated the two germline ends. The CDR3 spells CASKPQGRYPGRPYNEQFF. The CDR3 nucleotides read TGTGCCAGCAAGCCTCAGGGCCGCTACCCGGGTAGACCCTACAATGAGCAGTTCTTC.

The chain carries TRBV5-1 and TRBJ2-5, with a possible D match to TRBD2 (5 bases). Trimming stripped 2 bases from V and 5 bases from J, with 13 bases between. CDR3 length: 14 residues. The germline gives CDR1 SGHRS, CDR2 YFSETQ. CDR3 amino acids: CASSFLGSDETQYF. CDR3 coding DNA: TGCGCCAGCAGCTTCCTGGGTAGCGACGAGACCCAGTACTTC.

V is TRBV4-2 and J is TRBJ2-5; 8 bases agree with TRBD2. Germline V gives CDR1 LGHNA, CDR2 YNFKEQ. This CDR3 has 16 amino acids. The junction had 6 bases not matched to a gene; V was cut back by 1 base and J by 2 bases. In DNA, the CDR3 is TGTGCCAGCAGCCAAGCTGATAGCGGGGCTCAAGAGACCCAGTACTTC. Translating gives CASSQADSGAQETQYF.

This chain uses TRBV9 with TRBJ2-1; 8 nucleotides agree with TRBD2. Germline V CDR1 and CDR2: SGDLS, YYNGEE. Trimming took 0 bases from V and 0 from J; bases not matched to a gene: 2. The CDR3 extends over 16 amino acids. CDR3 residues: CASSVGGLASYNEQFF. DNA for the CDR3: TGTGCCAGCAGCGTAGGTGGACTAGCCTCCTACAATGAGCAGTTCTTC.

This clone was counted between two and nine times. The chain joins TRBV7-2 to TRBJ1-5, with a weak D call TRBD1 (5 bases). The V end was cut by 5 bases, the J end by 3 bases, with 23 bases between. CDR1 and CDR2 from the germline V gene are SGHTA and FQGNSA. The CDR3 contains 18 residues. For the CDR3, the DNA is TGTGCCAGCAGCCCTCAGGGCGGCTTTGGACGGTTCAATCAGCCCCAGCATTTT. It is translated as CASSPQGGFGRFNQPQHF.

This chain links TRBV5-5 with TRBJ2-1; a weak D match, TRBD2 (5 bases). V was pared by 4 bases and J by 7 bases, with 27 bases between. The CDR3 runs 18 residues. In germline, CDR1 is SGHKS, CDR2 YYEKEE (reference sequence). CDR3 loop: CASSLQKGGPLSPNEQFF. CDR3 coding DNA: TGTGCCAGCAGCCTACAGAAGGGCGGGCCGCTTTCCCCGAATGAGCAGTTCTTC. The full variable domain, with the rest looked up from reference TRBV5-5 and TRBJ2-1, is DAGVTQSPTHLIKTRGQQVTLRCSPISGHKSVSWYQQVLGQGPQFIFQYYEKEERGRGNFPDRFSARQFPNYSSELNVNALLLGDSALYLCASSLQKGGPLSPNEQFFGPGTRLTVL.

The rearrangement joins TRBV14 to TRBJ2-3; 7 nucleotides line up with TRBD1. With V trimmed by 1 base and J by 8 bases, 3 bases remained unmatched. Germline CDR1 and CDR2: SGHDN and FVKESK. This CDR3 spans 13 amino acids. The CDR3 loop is CASSQADRVTQYF. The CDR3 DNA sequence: TGTGCCAGCAGCCAAGCTGACAGGGTTACGCAGTATTTT.

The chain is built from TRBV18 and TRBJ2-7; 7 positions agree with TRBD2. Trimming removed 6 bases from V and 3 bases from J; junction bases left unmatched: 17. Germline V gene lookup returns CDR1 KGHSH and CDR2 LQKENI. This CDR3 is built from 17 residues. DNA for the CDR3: TGTGCCAGCTCGCAAAAGGGAGGGGCCAACGCCCTCTACGAGCAGTACTTC. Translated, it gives CASSQKGGANALYEQYF.

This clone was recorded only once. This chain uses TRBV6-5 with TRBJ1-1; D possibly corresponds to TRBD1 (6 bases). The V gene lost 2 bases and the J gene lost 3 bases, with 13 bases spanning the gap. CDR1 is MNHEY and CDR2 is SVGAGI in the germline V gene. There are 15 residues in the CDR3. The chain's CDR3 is CASSYGAYRDTEAFF. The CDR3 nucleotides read TGTGCCAGCAGTTACGGTGCGTACAGGGACACTGAAGCTTTCTTT.

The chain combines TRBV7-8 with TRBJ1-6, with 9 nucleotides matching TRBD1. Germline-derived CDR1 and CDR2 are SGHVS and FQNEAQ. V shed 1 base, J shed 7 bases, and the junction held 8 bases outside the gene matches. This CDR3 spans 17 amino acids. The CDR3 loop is CASSLGGLGQGNSPLHF. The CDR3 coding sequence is TGTGCCAGCAGCTTAGGGGGATTGGGACAGGGAAATTCACCCCTCCACTTT.

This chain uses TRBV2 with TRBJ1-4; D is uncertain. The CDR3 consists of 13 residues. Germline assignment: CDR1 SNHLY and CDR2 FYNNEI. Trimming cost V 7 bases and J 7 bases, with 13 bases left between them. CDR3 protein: CASTEPEVEKLFF. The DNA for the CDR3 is TGTGCCAGCACAGAACCCGAAGTTGAAAAACTGTTTTTT.

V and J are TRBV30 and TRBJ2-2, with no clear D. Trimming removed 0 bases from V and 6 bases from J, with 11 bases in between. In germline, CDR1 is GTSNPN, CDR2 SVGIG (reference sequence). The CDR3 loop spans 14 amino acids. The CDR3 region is CAWSVMVRAGELFF. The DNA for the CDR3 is TGTGCCTGGAGTGTCATGGTGCGCGCCGGGGAGCTGTTTTTT.